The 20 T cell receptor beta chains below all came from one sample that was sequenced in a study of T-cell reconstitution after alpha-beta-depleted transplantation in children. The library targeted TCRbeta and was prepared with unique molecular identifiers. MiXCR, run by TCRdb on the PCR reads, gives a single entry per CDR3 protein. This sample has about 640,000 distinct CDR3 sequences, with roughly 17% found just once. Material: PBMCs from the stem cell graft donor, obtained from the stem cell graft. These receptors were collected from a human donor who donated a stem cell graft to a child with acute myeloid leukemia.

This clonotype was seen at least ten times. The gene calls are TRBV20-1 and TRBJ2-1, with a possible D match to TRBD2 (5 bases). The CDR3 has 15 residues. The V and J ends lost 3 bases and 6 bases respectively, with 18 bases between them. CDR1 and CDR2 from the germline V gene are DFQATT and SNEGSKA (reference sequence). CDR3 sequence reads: CSASGLPARPNEQFF. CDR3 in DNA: TGCAGTGCTAGTGGACTCCCGGCGAGGCCCAATGAGCAGTTCTTC.

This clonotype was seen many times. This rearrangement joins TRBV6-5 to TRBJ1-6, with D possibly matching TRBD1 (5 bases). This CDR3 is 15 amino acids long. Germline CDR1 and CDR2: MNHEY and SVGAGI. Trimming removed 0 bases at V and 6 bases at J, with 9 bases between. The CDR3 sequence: CASSYSSQGNSPLHF. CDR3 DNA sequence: TGTGCCAGCAGTTACTCGAGCCAGGGTAATTCACCCCTCCACTTT.

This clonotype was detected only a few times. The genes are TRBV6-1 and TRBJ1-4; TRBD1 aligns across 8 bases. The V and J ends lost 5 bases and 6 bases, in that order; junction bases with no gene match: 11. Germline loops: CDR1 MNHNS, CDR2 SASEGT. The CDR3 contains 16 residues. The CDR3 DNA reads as TGTGCCAGCAGTCTGGGGTGGACAGGGAGGGATGAAAAACTGTTTTTT. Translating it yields CASSLGWTGRDEKLFF.

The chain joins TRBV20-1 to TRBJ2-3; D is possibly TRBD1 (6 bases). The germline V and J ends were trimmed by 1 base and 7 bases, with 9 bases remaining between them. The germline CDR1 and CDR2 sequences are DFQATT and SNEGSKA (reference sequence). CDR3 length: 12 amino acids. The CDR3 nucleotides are TGCAGTGCTAGAGTAGGGACATATACGCAGTATTTT. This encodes CSARVGTYTQYF.

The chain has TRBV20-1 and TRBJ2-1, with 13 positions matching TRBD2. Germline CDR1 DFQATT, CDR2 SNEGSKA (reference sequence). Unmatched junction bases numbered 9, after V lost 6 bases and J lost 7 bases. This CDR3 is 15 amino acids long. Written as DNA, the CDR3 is TGCAGTGCCCAAACTAGCGGGGGGGCCGGGAATGAGCAGTTCTTC. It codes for CSAQTSGGAGNEQFF.

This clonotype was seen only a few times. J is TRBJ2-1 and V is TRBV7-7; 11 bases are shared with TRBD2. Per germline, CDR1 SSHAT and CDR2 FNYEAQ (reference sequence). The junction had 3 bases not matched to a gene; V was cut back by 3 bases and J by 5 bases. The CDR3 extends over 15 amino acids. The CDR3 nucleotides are TGTGCCAGCAGCTTCTTAGCGGGGGGGGACAATGAGCAGTTCTTC. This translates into CASSFLAGGDNEQFF.

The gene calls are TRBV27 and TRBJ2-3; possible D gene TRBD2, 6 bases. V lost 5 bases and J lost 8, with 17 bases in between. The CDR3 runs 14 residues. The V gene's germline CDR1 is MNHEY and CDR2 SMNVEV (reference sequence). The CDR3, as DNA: TGTGCCAGCAGTCTTACTAGCTTCTCAGTTACGCAGTATTTT. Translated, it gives CASSLTSFSVTQYF.

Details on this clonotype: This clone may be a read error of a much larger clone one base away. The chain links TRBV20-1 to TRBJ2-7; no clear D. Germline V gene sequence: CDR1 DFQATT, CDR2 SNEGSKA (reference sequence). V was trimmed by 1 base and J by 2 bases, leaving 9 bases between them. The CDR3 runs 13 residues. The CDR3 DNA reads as TGCAGTGCTAGAGGTCCAGTAGCCTACGAGCAGTACTTC. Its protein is CSARGPVAYEQYF.

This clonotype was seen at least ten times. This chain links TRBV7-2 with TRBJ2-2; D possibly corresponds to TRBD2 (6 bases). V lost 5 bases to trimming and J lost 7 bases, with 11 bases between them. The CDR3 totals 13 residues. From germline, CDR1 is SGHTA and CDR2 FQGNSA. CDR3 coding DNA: TGTGCCAGCAGCCCAAGGAGGGACGGGGAGCTGTTTTTT. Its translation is CASSPRRDGELFF. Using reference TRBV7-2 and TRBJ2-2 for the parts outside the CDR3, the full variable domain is GAGVSQSPSNKVTEKGKDVELRCDPISGHTALYWYRQSLGQGLEFLIYFQGNSAPDKSGLPSDRFSAERTGGSVSTLTIQRTQQEDSAVYLCASSPRRDGELFFGEGSRLTVL.

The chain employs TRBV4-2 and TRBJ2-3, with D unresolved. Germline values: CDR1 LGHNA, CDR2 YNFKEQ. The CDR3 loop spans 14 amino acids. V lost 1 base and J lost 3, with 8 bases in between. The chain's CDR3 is CASSQAGQTDTQYF. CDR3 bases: TGTGCCAGCAGCCAAGCCGGCCAAACAGATACGCAGTATTTT.

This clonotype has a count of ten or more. As DNA, the CDR3 is TGTGCCAGCAGCGTGGCGACCGGGACTAATGAAAAACTGTTTTTT. Translating gives CASSVATGTNEKLFF. The V gene is TRBV5-5, the J gene TRBJ1-4, with unresolved D. Germline CDR1 is SGHKS and CDR2 is YYEKEE (reference sequence). This CDR3 has 15 residues. Trimming took off 4 bases at V and 2 bases at J, with 12 bases between the two ends.

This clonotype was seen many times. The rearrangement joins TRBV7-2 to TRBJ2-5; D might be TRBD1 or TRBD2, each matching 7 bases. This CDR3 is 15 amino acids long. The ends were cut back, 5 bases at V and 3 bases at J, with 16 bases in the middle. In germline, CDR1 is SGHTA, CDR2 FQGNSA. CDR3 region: CASSGLGGGEETQYF. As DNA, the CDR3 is TGTGCCAGCAGCGGACTGGGAGGGGGCGAAGAGACCCAGTACTTC.

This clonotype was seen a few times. The CDR3 sequence is CASSPGLAGPLSYEQYF. As DNA, the CDR3 is TGTGCCAGCAGCCCTGGACTAGCGGGGCCTCTATCCTACGAGCAGTACTTC. V gene TRBV5-6 combines with J gene TRBJ2-7, with 12 positions matching TRBD2. V lost 4 bases to trimming and J lost 1 base; unmatched junction nucleotides: 9. This CDR3 has 17 amino acids. Per the germline V gene, CDR1 is SGHDT and CDR2 is YYEEEE.

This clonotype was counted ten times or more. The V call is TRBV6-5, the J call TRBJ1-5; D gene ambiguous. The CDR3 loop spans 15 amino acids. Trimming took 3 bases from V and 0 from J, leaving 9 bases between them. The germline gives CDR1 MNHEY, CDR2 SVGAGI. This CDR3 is CASSYSPGSNQPQHF. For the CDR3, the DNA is TGTGCCAGCAGTTATTCTCCAGGTAGCAATCAGCCCCAGCATTTT.

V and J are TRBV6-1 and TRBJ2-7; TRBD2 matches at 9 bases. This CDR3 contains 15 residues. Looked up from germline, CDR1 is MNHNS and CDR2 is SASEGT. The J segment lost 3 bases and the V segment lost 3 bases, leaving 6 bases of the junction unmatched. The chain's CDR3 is CASSDGLAGIYEQYF. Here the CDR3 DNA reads TGTGCCAGCAGTGATGGTCTAGCGGGGATCTACGAGCAGTACTTC.

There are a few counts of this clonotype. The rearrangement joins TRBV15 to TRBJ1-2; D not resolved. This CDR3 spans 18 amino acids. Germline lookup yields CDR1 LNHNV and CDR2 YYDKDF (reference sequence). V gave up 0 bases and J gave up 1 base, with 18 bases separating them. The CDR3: CATSRDQNSQNYNYGYTF. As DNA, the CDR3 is TGTGCCACCAGCAGAGATCAGAACAGTCAAAATTATAACTATGGCTACACCTTC.

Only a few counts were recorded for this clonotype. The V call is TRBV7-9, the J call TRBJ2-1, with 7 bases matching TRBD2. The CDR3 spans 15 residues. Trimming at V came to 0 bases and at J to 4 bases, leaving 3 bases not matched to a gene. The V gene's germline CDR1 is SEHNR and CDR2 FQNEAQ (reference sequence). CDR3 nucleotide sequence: TGTGCCAGCAGCTTAGCTACGGGGGGTTACAATGAGCAGTTCTTC. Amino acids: CASSLATGGYNEQFF.

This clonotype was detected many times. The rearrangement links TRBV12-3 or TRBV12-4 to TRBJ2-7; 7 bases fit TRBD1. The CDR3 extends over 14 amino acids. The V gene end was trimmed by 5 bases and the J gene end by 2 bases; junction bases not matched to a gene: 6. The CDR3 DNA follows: TGTGCCAGCAGTAGCCTGACAGGGACCTACGAGCAGTACTTC. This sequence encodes CASSSLTGTYEQYF.

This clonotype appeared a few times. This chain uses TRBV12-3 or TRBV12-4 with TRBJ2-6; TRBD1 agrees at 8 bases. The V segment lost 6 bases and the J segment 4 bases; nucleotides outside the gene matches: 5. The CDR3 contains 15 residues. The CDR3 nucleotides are TGTGCCAGCAGCCTCAGGGGGCAAGGGGCCAACGTCCTGACTTTC. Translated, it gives CASSLRGQGANVLTF.

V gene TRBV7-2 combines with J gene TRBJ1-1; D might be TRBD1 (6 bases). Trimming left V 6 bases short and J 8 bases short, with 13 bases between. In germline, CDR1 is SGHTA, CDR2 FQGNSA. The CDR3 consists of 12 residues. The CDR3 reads CASSRTGIEAFF. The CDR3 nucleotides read TGTGCCAGCAGTCGCACAGGGATAGAAGCTTTCTTT.